This T cell receptor (beta chain) is from a study of vaccination and CD4 T cells after COVID-19. Turning to the study itself: Each convalescent patient was PCR positive for SARS-CoV-2 on nasal swab; nine or ten cases were mild and one severe. Cells were stimulated with overlapping spike peptides from SARS-CoV-2, HCoV-NL63, HCoV-OC43 and HCoV-229E. Post-COVID samples had a sampling time that fell a median roughly 100 days after diagnosis (range 35 to 161).

Indicated treatment: roughly 10-day PBMC culture with coronavirus spike peptide pools or control peptides (ViraFEST assay). Dates of PCR positivity, March to December 2020, preceded the US Alpha, Beta and Delta variants. About this clonotype: Its antigen remains unknown.

The CDR3 length is 14 residues. J lost 7 bases, V lost 3 bases, and 9 bases had no gene match. Germline V lookup: CDR1 DFQATT, CDR2 SNEGSKA (reference sequence). The Oncomine TCR Beta short-read assay sequenced DNA from cultured CD4+ T cells. From the PCR reads, TCRdb called clonotypes with MiXCR, one entry per CDR3 protein. The table lists 9,500 to 10,000 distinct CDR3 sequences, roughly 26% of them singletons. The source is a human donor who had recovered from COVID-19. The sequenced sample was CD4+ T cells from blood, cultured in vitro, obtained after SARS-CoV-2 vaccination. The chain uses TRBV20-1 and TRBJ2-7; 10 bases map to TRBD2. CDR3 sequence reads: CSARGERGGVEQYF. In DNA, the CDR3 is TGCAGTGCTAGGGGCGAGCGGGGGGGGGTTGAGCAGTACTTC.